What follows are 26 T cell receptor beta chains derived from one specimen sequenced in a study of blood T cells in healthy people across ages. Primed by a sample-barcoded 5' primer and a J-beta primer mix, a second PCR proceeded for roughly 6 to 12 cycles. Via MiXCR, TCRdb re-called the 5' RACE reads, giving one row per CDR3 protein. The table lists over 700,000 distinct CDR3 sequences, approximately 55% of them singletons. The sequenced sample consisted of blood. The receptors derive from a man older than 75 in good health.

This clonotype was found a few times. The chain couples TRBV20-1 to TRBJ2-1; 11 bases agree with TRBD2. V lost 5 bases, J lost 0 bases, and 9 bases stayed unmatched. Germline CDR1 DFQATT, CDR2 SNEGSKA (reference sequence). The CDR3 sequence is 17 residues long. CDR3 residues: CSALGRTSGHSYNEQFF. The CDR3 nucleotides are TGCAGTGCTCTCGGCCGGACTAGCGGGCACTCCTACAATGAGCAGTTCTTC.

This clonotype was found a few times. The chain has TRBV20-1 and TRBJ2-2, with 12 bases matching TRBD2. This CDR3 is 16 amino acids long. CDR1 DFQATT and CDR2 SNEGSKA come from the germline V gene (reference sequence). The J segment lost 5 bases and the V segment lost 6 bases, leaving 10 bases of the junction unmatched. The chain's CDR3 is CSAPATSGRGTGELFF. In nucleotides, the CDR3 is TGCAGTGCCCCGGCGACTAGCGGGAGAGGGACCGGGGAGCTGTTTTTT.

The J gene is TRBJ2-1, the V gene TRBV24-1, with 7 bases matching TRBD2. TRBJ2-7 explains the end of the DNA better; the J call may be wrong. Germline CDR1 KGHDR, CDR2 SFDVKD. The CDR3 runs to 17 residues. The CDR3 sequence is CATSDLKREASYNEQYF. In DNA, the CDR3 is TGTGCCACCAGTGACCTCAAGCGGGAAGCGTCCTACAATGAGCAGTACTTC.

V gene TRBV7-3 combines with J gene TRBJ2-5; unclear D gene. Per the germline V gene, CDR1 is SGHTA and CDR2 is FQGTGA. V was trimmed by 5 bases and J by 11 bases, leaving 21 bases between them. The CDR3 covers 14 residues. The CDR3 region has the DNA TGTGCCAGCAGCCACCCCGGTCTGGAGAATGAGCAGTACTTC. Its translation: CASSHPGLENEQYF.

V and J are TRBV9 and TRBJ2-1; tentative D call: TRBD2 (6 bases). From germline, CDR1 is SGDLS and CDR2 YYNGEE. This CDR3 has 14 amino acids. Trimming left V 0 bases short and J 8 bases short, with 12 bases between. This chain's CDR3 is CASSVVTSGDEQFF. CDR3 sequence (DNA): TGTGCCAGCAGCGTAGTGACTAGTGGGGATGAGCAGTTCTTC.

This clonotype has a count of ten or more. CDR3 loop: CSVAGRVSNEQFF. The CDR3 DNA is TGCAGCGTTGCTGGGAGAGTCTCCAATGAGCAGTTCTTC. This chain uses TRBV29-1 with TRBJ2-1, with D possibly TRBD2 on 5 matching bases. Trimming stripped 4 bases from V and 6 bases from J, with 13 bases between. Per the germline V gene, CDR1 is SQVTM and CDR2 is ANQGSEA. The CDR3 loop spans 13 amino acids.

The CDR3: CASSLGTVPETQYF. CDR3 bases: TGTGCCAGCAGTTTGGGGACCGTACCTGAGACCCAGTACTTC. The rearrangement joins TRBV27 to TRBJ2-7; D tentatively reads TRBD1 or TRBD2 (5 bases each). The assigned J gene may be wrong: the sequence end matches TRBJ2-5 better. In germline, CDR1 is MNHEY, CDR2 SMNVEV (reference sequence). The CDR3 runs to 14 residues.

The chain joins TRBV7-9 to TRBJ2-1; the match to TRBD1 covers 8 bases. This CDR3 has 15 residues. The junction had 10 bases not matched to a gene; V was cut back by 7 bases and J by 5 bases. From germline, CDR1 is SEHNR and CDR2 FQNEAQ (reference sequence). DNA of the CDR3: TGTGCCAGCACCACCGGACAGGGTTTAAACAATGAGCAGTTCTTC. Translation: CASTTGQGLNNEQFF.

A few counts support this clonotype. This sequence joins TRBV18 and TRBJ2-5; D is possibly TRBD1 (5 bases). The CDR3 loop spans 13 amino acids. Between the trimmed V and J ends, which lost 3 bases and 3 bases, there was a span of 8 bases. The germline V gene has CDR1 KGHSH and CDR2 LQKENI. This chain's CDR3 is CASSPGQEETQYF. CDR3 coding DNA: TGTGCCAGCTCACCCGGACAAGAAGAGACCCAGTACTTC.

A single count supports this clonotype. The CDR3 reads CASGGGFGSYTF. In nucleotides, the CDR3 is TGTGCCAGCGGGGGAGGGTTCGGGAGCTACACCTTC. The rearrangement links TRBV5-6 to TRBJ1-2; possibly TRBD1 for D (5 bases). Germline V gene lookup returns CDR1 SGHDT and CDR2 YYEEEE. The CDR3 covers 12 residues. Trimming left V 7 bases short and J 9 bases short, with 16 bases between.

The chain links TRBV19 to TRBJ1-5, with D possibly TRBD1 on 6 matching bases. CDR1 is LNHDA, CDR2 SQIVND, per germline (reference sequence). The germline V and J ends were trimmed by 4 bases and 7 bases, with 14 bases remaining between them. CDR3 size: 14 residues. The CDR3 is CASSTTGQGQPQHF. The CDR3 nucleotides read TGTGCCAGTAGTACGACAGGCCAAGGGCAGCCCCAGCATTTT. Filled out from reference TRBV19 and TRBJ1-5, the complete variable domain reads DGGITQSPKYLFRKEGQNVTLSCEQNLNHDAMYWYRQDPGQGLRLIYYSQIVNDFQKGDIAEGYSVSREKKESFPLTVTSAQKNPTAFYLCASSTTGQGQPQHFGDGTRLSIL.

Comments on this clonotype: This CDR3 fails to terminate in the conserved phenylalanine or tryptophan, so it likely reflects a read error. The V call is TRBV6-6, the J call TRBJ1-2, with no clear D. The CDR3 consists of 15 residues. CDR1 is MNHNY, CDR2 SVGAGI, per germline (reference sequence). V dropped 6 bases and J dropped 5 bases, with 19 bases sitting between them. The CDR3 region is CASSNEGVLFYGYTI. The CDR3 nucleotides read TGTGCCAGCAGCAACGAGGGAGTCCTATTTTATGGCTACACCATC.

This clonotype was found a few times. The V gene is TRBV29-1, the J gene TRBJ2-5; possibly TRBD2 for D (6 bases). The V end lost 6 bases, the J end lost 11 bases, and 22 bases lay between the germline ends. Germline V gene data show CDR1 as SQVTM and CDR2 as ANQGSEA. CDR3 size: 13 residues. CDR3 coding DNA: TGCAGCGTAGTAGCGGAGGATGGGTGGGAGCAGTACTTC. Translation: CSVVAEDGWEQYF.

The J gene is TRBJ2-7, the V gene TRBV7-2; D is possibly TRBD2 (7 bases). The V end lost 1 base, the J end lost 5 bases, and 18 bases lay between the germline ends. The CDR3 contains 16 residues. The germline V gene has CDR1 SGHTA and CDR2 FQGNSA. CDR3 in amino acids: CASSLDGSGGLDEQYF. The CDR3 DNA follows: TGTGCCAGCAGCTTAGATGGCTCGGGGGGCCTCGACGAGCAGTACTTC.

The chain is built from TRBV28 and TRBJ2-7; D is uncertain. Trimming removed 2 bases from V and 5 bases from J, with 10 bases in between. CDR1 and CDR2 (germline): MDHEN, SYDVKM. This CDR3 spans 13 amino acids. The CDR3 DNA reads TGTGCCAGCAGTTTACAGGCGTCCGACGAGCAGTACTTC. Translating gives CASSLQASDEQYF.

This chain uses TRBV4-2 with TRBJ2-2; perhaps TRBD2 as D (5 bases). CDR3 length: 15 amino acids. V was cut by 0 bases and J by 4 bases, with 9 bases left in between. CDR1 is LGHNA, CDR2 YNFKEQ, per germline. CDR3 coding DNA: TGTGCCAGCAGCCAAGATCGGGGTACCACCGGGGAGCTGTTTTTT. It is translated as CASSQDRGTTGELFF.

This clonotype has more than one count but fewer than ten. The chain links TRBV6-5 to TRBJ2-1; D ambiguous. This CDR3 has 11 residues. V was trimmed by 1 base and J by 6 bases, leaving 1 base between them. The germline gives CDR1 MNHEY, CDR2 SVGAGI. CDR3 DNA: TGTGCCAGCAGTTACTTCAATGAGCAGTTCTTC. This sequence encodes CASSYFNEQFF.

This clonotype was counted only a few times. The chain recombines TRBV27 with TRBJ2-4, with 9 nucleotides matching TRBD2. V shed 4 bases and J 1 base; nucleotides not matched to a gene: 8. The CDR3 is made up of 17 amino acids. From germline, CDR1 is MNHEY and CDR2 SMNVEV (reference sequence). This CDR3 is CASSSPASGMAKNIQYF. In DNA, the CDR3 is TGTGCCAGCAGTTCCCCGGCTAGCGGGATGGCCAAAAACATTCAGTACTTC.

The chain combines TRBV18 with TRBJ2-5, with D perhaps TRBD1 (6 bases). The ends were cut back, 0 bases at V and 4 bases at J, with 12 bases in the middle. The CDR3 runs to 15 residues. CDR1 is KGHSH, CDR2 LQKENI, per germline. The CDR3 DNA sequence: TGTGCCAGCTCACCACCTCAGGGGAGATTAGAGACCCAGTACTTC. This gives the protein CASSPPQGRLETQYF.

In this sample, this clonotype turned up a few times. This chain connects TRBV11-2 to TRBJ2-4; TRBD2 is a possible D gene (5 bases). The DNA end lines up better with TRBJ2-5; the J call may be wrong. The CDR3 has 15 residues. CDR1 is SGHAT, CDR2 FQNNGV, per germline. CDR3 DNA sequence: TGTGCCAGCACCACACTGAGGGAGCGAGAAGAGACCCAGTACTTC. Residues: CASTTLREREETQYF.

The V call is TRBV9, the J call TRBJ2-3; TRBD2 might be the D (5 bases). Germline assignment: CDR1 SGDLS and CDR2 YYNGEE. V dropped 0 bases and J dropped 0 bases, with 11 bases sitting between them. The CDR3 consists of 16 residues. DNA for the CDR3: TGTGCCAGCAGCGTAGACCCGGGATCTAGCACAGATACGCAGTATTTT. Amino acid sequence: CASSVDPGSSTDTQYF.

This clonotype was seen many times. The chain carries TRBV20-1 and TRBJ2-1, with D tentatively TRBD1 or TRBD2 (5 bases each). Per germline, CDR1 DFQATT and CDR2 SNEGSKA (reference sequence). CDR3 length: 14 residues. The V end was cut by 6 bases, the J end by 7 bases, with 19 bases between. CDR3 bases: TGCAGTGCCGCCCGGGACCAAGTCGTTAATGAGCAGTTCTTC. Its translation is CSAARDQVVNEQFF.

This chain uses TRBV6-4 with TRBJ2-1; a weak D match, TRBD2 (5 bases). The germline V gene has CDR1 MRHNA and CDR2 SNTAGT. Trimming left V 5 bases short and J 2 bases short, with 7 bases between. The CDR3 extends over 13 amino acids. The chain's CDR3 is CASSSTTYNEQFF. The CDR3 DNA reads TGTGCCAGCAGTTCGACTACCTACAATGAGCAGTTCTTC.

V gene TRBV2 combines with J gene TRBJ2-5; D unclear. Germline V gene data show CDR1 as SNHLY and CDR2 as FYNNEI. The CDR3 sequence is 13 residues long. Trimming cost V 7 bases and J 1 base, with 10 bases left between them. CDR3 nucleotides: TGTGCCAGCACCAGGTCGCCCCAAGAGACCCAGTACTTC. This sequence encodes CASTRSPQETQYF.

This rearrangement joins TRBV5-1 to TRBJ2-5; the match to TRBD1 covers 8 bases. Unmatched junction bases numbered 7, after V lost 7 bases and J lost 2 bases. This CDR3 is 14 amino acids long. Germline V gene sequence: CDR1 SGHRS, CDR2 YFSETQ. The CDR3 here is CASGAGGLQETQYF. The CDR3 nucleotides read TGCGCCAGCGGGGCAGGGGGCTTGCAAGAGACCCAGTACTTC.

The V gene is TRBV20-1, the J gene TRBJ2-4, with TRBD2 matching 11 bases. With 3 bases clipped from V and 13 bases from J, the junction kept 11 bases outside the gene matches. Germline CDR1 and CDR2: DFQATT and SNEGSKA (reference sequence). The CDR3 extends over 14 amino acids. CDR3 nucleotide sequence: TGCAGTGCTAGTCCGGGACTAGCGGCTCGGGAGCAGTACTTC. It encodes CSASPGLAAREQYF.